The 9 T cell receptor beta chains below come from one sample, sequenced in a study of blood T cell repertoires in COVID-19. The protocol was immunoSEQ multiplex PCR, while the TCRdb copy is restricted to in-frame clones and leaves out a portion. The table has fewer than 250,000 clones, 88% seen once. The specimen was peripheral blood. The receptor set was obtained from a man between 65 and 80 years old with acute or convalescent COVID-19.

A single count supports this clone. V is TRBV5-1 and J is TRBJ1-1, with a weak D call TRBD1 (5 bases). V shed 5 bases and J shed 8 bases, with 13 bases lying between them. The germline CDR1 and CDR2 sequences are SGHRS and YFSETQ. The CDR3 length is 12 residues. The CDR3 here is CASRRPGWEAFF. CDR3 bases: TGCGCCAGCAGGAGACCAGGGTGGGAAGCTTTCTTT.

The chain links TRBV2 to TRBJ1-4; the D is unclear. Germline V gene sequence: CDR1 SNHLY, CDR2 FYNNEI. Trimming cost V 6 bases and J 8 bases, with 16 bases left between them. The length of the CDR3 is 14 residues. The chain's CDR3 is CASRTAPNGEKLFF. CDR3 DNA: TGTGCCAGCAGGACGGCCCCAAACGGGGAAAAACTGTTTTTT.

This clone was counted a single time. V is TRBV19 and J is TRBJ2-2, with 15 bases lining up with TRBD2. The trim removed 5 bases at V and 4 bases at J, leaving 5 bases unmatched. The CDR3 loop spans 17 amino acids. CDR1 is LNHDA, CDR2 SQIVND, per germline (reference sequence). The CDR3: CASSPGTSGRLTGELFF. The CDR3 coding sequence is TGTGCCAGTAGTCCAGGGACTAGCGGGAGGCTCACCGGGGAGCTGTTTTTT. The complete variable domain, with remaining parts taken from reference TRBV19 and TRBJ2-2, reads DGGITQSPKYLFRKEGQNVTLSCEQNLNHDAMYWYRQDPGQGLRLIYYSQIVNDFQKGDIAEGYSVSREKKESFPLTVTSAQKNPTAFYLCASSPGTSGRLTGELFFGEGSRLTVL.

The chain carries TRBV29-1 and TRBJ2-3, with D uncertain. V was pared by 1 base and J by 11 bases, with 19 bases between. Germline values: CDR1 SQVTM, CDR2 ANQGSEA. The length of the CDR3 is 14 residues. CDR3 residues: CSVEVRLDRSGQYF. CDR3 DNA sequence: TGCAGCGTTGAAGTCCGGTTAGATAGAAGTGGGCAGTATTTT.

This chain uses TRBV5-4 with TRBJ1-4; tentative D call: TRBD1 (6 bases). CDR3 length: 13 residues. The V and J ends lost 9 bases and 1 base respectively, with 10 bases between them. Germline V CDR1 and CDR2: SGHNT, YYREEE (reference sequence). CDR3 bases: TGTGCCACCCAGACAGGAACTAATGAAAAACTGTTTTTT. Residues: CATQTGTNEKLFF.

This clone was counted a single time. The V call is TRBV19, the J call TRBJ2-1, with TRBD2 identical over 14 bases. V shed 3 bases, J shed 9 bases, and the junction held 7 bases outside the gene matches. CDR3 length equals 16 residues. Germline assignment: CDR1 LNHDA and CDR2 SQIVND (reference sequence). The chain's CDR3 is CASSMGLAGVISEQFF. The CDR3 DNA follows: TGTGCCAGTAGTATGGGACTAGCGGGAGTAATAAGTGAGCAGTTCTTC.

This clone was seen many times. V usage is TRBV6-5 and J usage is TRBJ1-5, with 10 bases matching TRBD1. Germline V gene sequence: CDR1 MNHEY, CDR2 SVGAGI. The CDR3 is 14 amino acids. J was trimmed by 10 bases and V by 5 bases; bases with no gene match: 8. This chain's CDR3 is CASSLRDRGSPQHF. In nucleotides, the CDR3 is TGTGCCAGCAGTCTACGGGACAGGGGAAGCCCCCAGCATTTT.

CDR3 nucleotides: TGTGCCAGTAGTTCCCGGAAGGGACAGTACAATGAGCAGTTCTTC. Protein sequence: CASSSRKGQYNEQFF. This chain joins TRBV19 and TRBJ2-1, with 7 bases fitting TRBD1. Looked up from germline, CDR1 is LNHDA and CDR2 is SQIVND (reference sequence). CDR3 length: 15 amino acids. V shed 5 bases, J shed 4 bases, and the junction held 8 bases outside the gene matches.

The chain carries TRBV6-1 and TRBJ1-5; D is unresolved. V was clipped by 1 base and J by 2 bases, with 9 bases between them. This CDR3 has 15 residues. The V gene's germline CDR1 is MNHNS and CDR2 SASEGT. In nucleotides, the CDR3 is TGTGCCAGCAGTGAAGGGGTCCAGGGCAATCAGCCCCAGCATTTT. The encoded protein is CASSEGVQGNQPQHF.